This TCR beta chain was retrieved from a study of blood T cell repertoires in COVID-19. Whole-study context: Acute and convalescent COVID-19 specimens originated in the United States, Italy and Spain. The cDNA or gDNA used as material had been derived from T cells, B-cell-depleted T cells, or PBMCs.

Followed longitudinally, the Seattle patients had been enrolled during active infection. Germline values: CDR1 MNHNS, CDR2 SASEGT. Losses at the gene ends were 1 base for V and 0 bases for J; bases not matched to a gene: 3. This CDR3 has 15 amino acids. Methods used by the authors: Estimates of nucleated cell counts were drawn from the amplification of reference gene primers. The data were produced by immunoSEQ multiplex PCR, yet TCRdb's version contains in-frame clones alone and is incomplete. D and trimming come from the DNA, and the V and J calls and clone size come from that table. The sample carries more than 200,000 clones, 82% recorded once.

The genes are TRBV6-1 and TRBJ2-7; 7 nucleotides line up with TRBD1. This clonotype was obtained from a woman of 80 years or more with COVID-19, enrolled during active disease. What was sequenced was peripheral blood. DNA for the CDR3: TGTGCCAGCAGTGAAGTTAGGACAGGCTCCTACGAGCAGTACTTC. This encodes CASSEVRTGSYEQYF.